A selection of T cell receptor beta chains follows, all from one sample in a study of CD8+CD57+ T cells in acquired aplastic anemia. TCRdb reanalysed the reads using MiXCR and keeps one entry per CDR3 protein. This sample yields over 150,000 distinct CDR3 sequences, of which around 50% are seen a single time; 16% belongs to the top ten. What was sequenced was sorted CD4+, CD8+, or CD8+CD57+ T cells (not recorded which) from PBMCs. These receptors all stem from a human donor in good health, serving as a control. CDR3s include the opening cysteine and the closing phenylalanine or tryptophan. Fields, in order: CDR3 length, clone size, J gene, V gene, D gene, CDR3 DNA, CDR3 protein. D genes are given only for firm matches. Rows may omit the clone size; those that give it use once, few, many or a size class.

cdr3_length: 13; clone_size: many; j_call: TRBJ2-7; v_call: TRBV6-2/TRBV6-3; d_call: -; cdr3_nt: TGTGCCAGCAGCCCCACCCTCCTCTACGAGCAGTACTTC; cdr3_aa: CASSPTLLYEQYF
cdr3_length: 17; clone_size: -; j_call: TRBJ1-5; v_call: TRBV10-1; d_call: TRBD1; cdr3_nt: TGCGCCAGCAGTGAGTCGGGGACAGTTTATAGCAATCAGCCCCAGCATTTT; cdr3_aa: CASSESGTVYSNQPQHF
cdr3_length: 15; clone_size: -; j_call: TRBJ2-1; v_call: TRBV10-3; d_call: TRBD2; cdr3_nt: TGTGCCATCAGACCCCGGGCTAGCGGGGGATCTGAGCAGTTCTTC; cdr3_aa: CAIRPRASGGSEQFF
cdr3_length: 15; clone_size: many; j_call: TRBJ1-6; v_call: TRBV12-3/TRBV12-4; d_call: TRBD1; cdr3_nt: TGTGCCAGCAGCTCGTCCGGGACAGGGTATTCACCCCTCCACTTT; cdr3_aa: CASSSSGTGYSPLHF
cdr3_length: 19; clone_size: -; j_call: TRBJ2-6; v_call: TRBV19; d_call: -; cdr3_nt: TGTGCCAGTAGTACCGGAAGGACAGCGAGCATCTCTGGGGCCAACGTCCTGACTTTC; cdr3_aa: CASSTGRTASISGANVLTF
cdr3_length: 14; clone_size: few; j_call: TRBJ1-2; v_call: TRBV7-2; d_call: TRBD1; cdr3_nt: TGTGCCAGCAGCCCCCGGGACAGTAACTATGGCTACACCTTC; cdr3_aa: CASSPRDSNYGYTF
cdr3_length: 15; clone_size: many; j_call: TRBJ2-1; v_call: TRBV7-2; d_call: -; cdr3_nt: TGTGCCAGCAGCTTACTACGTTGGTCTCACAATGAGCAGTTCTTC; cdr3_aa: CASSLLRWSHNEQFF
cdr3_length: 16; clone_size: many; j_call: TRBJ2-5; v_call: TRBV11-2; d_call: -; cdr3_nt: TGTGCCAGCAGCTTAGTCCAGTTTGGGGGTCAAGAGACCCAGTACTTC; cdr3_aa: CASSLVQFGGQETQYF
cdr3_length: 15; clone_size: many; j_call: TRBJ2-1; v_call: TRBV7-8; d_call: -; cdr3_nt: TGTGCCAGCAGCTTAGGATTAGCGTTGTACAATGAGCAGTTCTTC; cdr3_aa: CASSLGLALYNEQFF
cdr3_length: 15; clone_size: -; j_call: TRBJ2-5; v_call: TRBV2; d_call: -; cdr3_nt: TGTGCCAGCAGCGACAGTGGGGGGCTGGGAGAGACCCAGTACTTC; cdr3_aa: CASSDSGGLGETQYF
cdr3_length: 14; clone_size: -; j_call: TRBJ1-2; v_call: TRBV2; d_call: -; cdr3_nt: TGTGCCAGCAGAGCGGGACACCAGGACTATGGCTACACCTTC; cdr3_aa: CASRAGHQDYGYTF
cdr3_length: 15; clone_size: many; j_call: TRBJ2-3; v_call: TRBV2; d_call: -; cdr3_nt: TGTGCCAGCCCGTTGTCAGGGGCTAGCACAGATACGCAGTATTTT; cdr3_aa: CASPLSGASTDTQYF
cdr3_length: 13; clone_size: -; j_call: TRBJ1-4; v_call: TRBV7-9; d_call: -; cdr3_nt: TGTGCCAGCAGCGGGGTCCTGTGGGAAAAACTGTTTTTT; cdr3_aa: CASSGVLWEKLFF
cdr3_length: 14; clone_size: many; j_call: TRBJ1-4; v_call: TRBV20-1; d_call: TRBD1; cdr3_nt: TGCAGTGCTAGGCGGGGGACAGGAAATGAAAAACTGTTTTTT; cdr3_aa: CSARRGTGNEKLFF
cdr3_length: 15; clone_size: -; j_call: TRBJ1-2; v_call: TRBV5-5; d_call: -; cdr3_nt: TGTGCCAGCTCACCAGAACAGGGTTCAAACTATGGCTACACCTTC; cdr3_aa: CASSPEQGSNYGYTF
cdr3_length: 15; clone_size: many; j_call: TRBJ2-1; v_call: TRBV20-1; d_call: -; cdr3_nt: TGCAGTGCTAGGAAGGGGGGGGTCTCCTACAATGAGCAGTTCTTC; cdr3_aa: CSARKGGVSYNEQFF
cdr3_length: 12; clone_size: -; j_call: TRBJ1-2; v_call: TRBV7-3; d_call: TRBD1; cdr3_nt: TGTGCCAGCAGCTCAGGACAGGATGGCTACACCTTC; cdr3_aa: CASSSGQDGYTF
cdr3_length: 17; clone_size: few; j_call: TRBJ2-7; v_call: TRBV27; d_call: TRBD1; cdr3_nt: TGTGCCAGCAGTTTAACCTTGACAGGGAAACCCGTGGGGGAGCAGTACTTC; cdr3_aa: CASSLTLTGKPVGEQYF
cdr3_length: 14; clone_size: -; j_call: TRBJ2-7; v_call: TRBV20-1; d_call: TRBD2; cdr3_nt: TGCAGTGCTAGAATAAGCGGGGGAAGCTACGAGCAGTACTTC; cdr3_aa: CSARISGGSYEQYF
cdr3_length: 14; clone_size: many; j_call: TRBJ2-5; v_call: TRBV19; d_call: -; cdr3_nt: TGTGCCAGCTCCGCGGGGACACTACAAGAGACCCAGTACTTC; cdr3_aa: CASSAGTLQETQYF
cdr3_length: 17; clone_size: many; j_call: TRBJ1-2; v_call: TRBV3-1; d_call: TRBD1; cdr3_nt: TGTGCCAGCAGCCAAGTTAGAACAGGGGGGGGCTGGCGTGGCTACACCTTC; cdr3_aa: CASSQVRTGGGWRGYTF
cdr3_length: 14; clone_size: many; j_call: TRBJ1-2; v_call: TRBV6-6; d_call: -; cdr3_nt: TGTGCCAGCACCAAACGAGGCCTAATCTATGGCTACACCTTC; cdr3_aa: CASTKRGLIYGYTF
cdr3_length: 16; clone_size: many; j_call: TRBJ1-6; v_call: TRBV7-6; d_call: -; cdr3_nt: TGTGCCAGCAGCTTAAACGTGCCAGGAAATAATTCACCCCTCCACTTT; cdr3_aa: CASSLNVPGNNSPLHF
cdr3_length: 16; clone_size: many; j_call: TRBJ2-7; v_call: TRBV11-2; d_call: TRBD1; cdr3_nt: TGTGCCAGCAGCCCCTGGGGACAGGGGATATCCTACGAGCAGTACTTC; cdr3_aa: CASSPWGQGISYEQYF
cdr3_length: 12; clone_size: -; j_call: TRBJ2-3; v_call: TRBV19; d_call: -; cdr3_nt: TGTGCCAGTAGTATAGGAGGGTCTACGCAGTATTTT; cdr3_aa: CASSIGGSTQYF
cdr3_length: 12; clone_size: many; j_call: TRBJ2-7; v_call: TRBV20-1; d_call: -; cdr3_nt: TGCAGTGCTAGGCTGAGCTCCTACGAGCAGTACTTC; cdr3_aa: CSARLSSYEQYF
cdr3_length: 13; clone_size: once; j_call: TRBJ1-1; v_call: TRBV14; d_call: -; cdr3_nt: TGTGCCAGCAGCCGCATGGTTCGTGCTGAAGCTTTCTTT; cdr3_aa: CASSRMVRAEAFF
cdr3_length: 11; clone_size: -; j_call: TRBJ1-2; v_call: TRBV9; d_call: -; cdr3_nt: TGTGCCAGCAGCGCTCCTTATGGCTACACCTTC; cdr3_aa: CASSAPYGYTF
cdr3_length: 15; clone_size: -; j_call: TRBJ1-6; v_call: TRBV7-2; d_call: TRBD1; cdr3_nt: TGTGCCAGCAGCTGGGGGACAGTAAGAAATTCACCCCTCCACTTT; cdr3_aa: CASSWGTVRNSPLHF
cdr3_length: 15; clone_size: many; j_call: TRBJ2-2; v_call: TRBV9; d_call: -; cdr3_nt: TGTGCCAGCAGCGCAAACAGGGTATCAGGCGGGGAGCTGTTTTTT; cdr3_aa: CASSANRVSGGELFF
cdr3_length: 15; clone_size: many; j_call: TRBJ2-1; v_call: TRBV9; d_call: -; cdr3_nt: TGTGCCAGCAGCTCCCTGGGTGGATCCTACAATGAGCAGTTCTTC; cdr3_aa: CASSSLGGSYNEQFF
cdr3_length: 12; clone_size: many; j_call: TRBJ1-2; v_call: TRBV7-2; d_call: -; cdr3_nt: TGTGCCAGCAGCTCAAAAACAAAGGGCTACACCTTC; cdr3_aa: CASSSKTKGYTF
cdr3_length: 13; clone_size: many; j_call: TRBJ2-7; v_call: TRBV19; d_call: -; cdr3_nt: TGTGCCAGTAGTATCGTCCACCGATACGAGCAGTACTTC; cdr3_aa: CASSIVHRYEQYF
cdr3_length: 15; clone_size: -; j_call: TRBJ2-3; v_call: TRBV6-1; d_call: TRBD1; cdr3_nt: TGTGCCAGCAGTGAAATGGGACAGCTCCGGAATACGCAGTATTTT; cdr3_aa: CASSEMGQLRNTQYF
cdr3_length: 13; clone_size: -; j_call: TRBJ1-4; v_call: TRBV24-1; d_call: TRBD1; cdr3_nt: TGTGCCACCAGTGGGACAGGGGATGAAAAACTGTTTTTT; cdr3_aa: CATSGTGDEKLFF
cdr3_length: 12; clone_size: -; j_call: TRBJ1-1; v_call: TRBV14; d_call: -; cdr3_nt: TGTGCCAGCAGCCAAGACAGGGCTGAAGCTTTCTTT; cdr3_aa: CASSQDRAEAFF
cdr3_length: 12; clone_size: -; j_call: TRBJ2-1; v_call: TRBV29-1; d_call: TRBD1; cdr3_nt: TGCAGCGCCCTTCGGACAGGCAATGAGCAGTTCTTC; cdr3_aa: CSALRTGNEQFF
cdr3_length: 15; clone_size: many; j_call: TRBJ1-2; v_call: TRBV7-3; d_call: -; cdr3_nt: TGTGCCAGCAGCCCAGGGTCGCCGTCTAACTATGGCTACACCTTC; cdr3_aa: CASSPGSPSNYGYTF
cdr3_length: 20; clone_size: many; j_call: TRBJ2-2; v_call: TRBV10-3; d_call: -; cdr3_nt: TGTGCCACCAAAGGCGGGTCGGGGGGCGTTAATTCAGCGAACACCGGGGAGCTGTTTTTT; cdr3_aa: CATKGGSGGVNSANTGELFF
cdr3_length: 13; clone_size: -; j_call: TRBJ1-5; v_call: TRBV7-2; d_call: -; cdr3_nt: TGTGCCAGCAGCTTAGACGCATCGAAGCCCCAGCATTTT; cdr3_aa: CASSLDASKPQHF
cdr3_length: 14; clone_size: many; j_call: TRBJ1-1; v_call: TRBV29-1; d_call: -; cdr3_nt: TGCAGCGTTGAGAAAGGGGCAATGAACACTGAAGCTTTCTTT; cdr3_aa: CSVEKGAMNTEAFF
cdr3_length: 15; clone_size: -; j_call: TRBJ1-3; v_call: TRBV9; d_call: -; cdr3_nt: TGTGCCAGCAGCGTAGGAGCCCTCCCGGGAAACACCATATATTTT; cdr3_aa: CASSVGALPGNTIYF
cdr3_length: 13; clone_size: many; j_call: TRBJ2-5; v_call: TRBV19; d_call: TRBD1; cdr3_nt: TGTGCCTCGCACGACAGGGGCCAAGAGACCCAGTACTTC; cdr3_aa: CASHDRGQETQYF
cdr3_length: 14; clone_size: -; j_call: TRBJ2-7; v_call: TRBV20-1; d_call: TRBD1; cdr3_nt: TGCAGTGCTAGCTTCAGGACAGGGGCCCACGAGCAGTACTTC; cdr3_aa: CSASFRTGAHEQYF
cdr3_length: 17; clone_size: -; j_call: TRBJ2-5; v_call: TRBV3-1; d_call: -; cdr3_nt: TGTGCCAGCAGCCAAGACTTGACACGGCCCTCCAAAGAGACCCAGTACTTC; cdr3_aa: CASSQDLTRPSKETQYF
cdr3_length: 15; clone_size: many; j_call: TRBJ2-7; v_call: TRBV6-5; d_call: TRBD2; cdr3_nt: TGTGCCAGCAGTACTGGACTAGAGAGCTCCTACGAGCAGTACTTC; cdr3_aa: CASSTGLESSYEQYF
cdr3_length: 12; clone_size: many; j_call: TRBJ1-2; v_call: TRBV28; d_call: -; cdr3_nt: TGTGCCAGCAGTTCGCAGTACTATGGCTACACCTTC; cdr3_aa: CASSSQYYGYTF
cdr3_length: 14; clone_size: few; j_call: TRBJ2-7; v_call: TRBV10-2; d_call: -; cdr3_nt: TGCGCCAGCAACCACTCGGCAGGAGGAGGAGGGCAGTACTTC; cdr3_aa: CASNHSAGGGGQYF
cdr3_length: 17; clone_size: -; j_call: TRBJ2-3; v_call: TRBV9; d_call: TRBD1; cdr3_nt: TGTGCCAGCAGCGCTACGGGGGAGGCAGGGGGCGCAGATACGCAGTATTTT; cdr3_aa: CASSATGEAGGADTQYF
cdr3_length: 13; clone_size: -; j_call: TRBJ1-5; v_call: TRBV2; d_call: -; cdr3_nt: TGTGCCAGCAGAGACGGAGGCTGGGAGCCCCAGCATTTT; cdr3_aa: CASRDGGWEPQHF
cdr3_length: 14; clone_size: -; j_call: TRBJ1-5; v_call: TRBV19; d_call: TRBD1; cdr3_nt: TGTGCCAGTAGTCTATGGACAGGGGGGAAGCCCCAGCATTTT; cdr3_aa: CASSLWTGGKPQHF
cdr3_length: 14; clone_size: -; j_call: TRBJ2-5; v_call: TRBV7-9; d_call: TRBD1; cdr3_nt: TGTGCCAGCAGCGGGACAGGGTTGCAAGAGACCCAGTACTTC; cdr3_aa: CASSGTGLQETQYF
cdr3_length: 15; clone_size: many; j_call: TRBJ2-7; v_call: TRBV5-8; d_call: -; cdr3_nt: TGTGCCAGCAGTTATCTGACAGGATTCGGGAACGAGCAGTACTTC; cdr3_aa: CASSYLTGFGNEQYF
cdr3_length: 15; clone_size: many; j_call: TRBJ1-1; v_call: TRBV6-2/TRBV6-3; d_call: TRBD1; cdr3_nt: TGTGCCAGCAGTGACCCGGGACAGGGGTCCGGGGAAGCTTTCTTT; cdr3_aa: CASSDPGQGSGEAFF
cdr3_length: 15; clone_size: many; j_call: TRBJ2-7; v_call: TRBV7-2; d_call: TRBD2; cdr3_nt: TGTGCCAGCAAACTACTAGCGGGGGTATCCTACGAGCAGTACTTC; cdr3_aa: CASKLLAGVSYEQYF
cdr3_length: 14; clone_size: -; j_call: TRBJ1-2; v_call: TRBV5-1; d_call: -; cdr3_nt: TGCGCCAGCAGCCTCGACGGGGGGCGGGATGGCTACACCTTC; cdr3_aa: CASSLDGGRDGYTF
cdr3_length: 13; clone_size: few; j_call: TRBJ1-6; v_call: TRBV25-1; d_call: -; cdr3_nt: TGTGCCAGCGTCTCGCTGAGAGGGCAGCCCCTCCACTTT; cdr3_aa: CASVSLRGQPLHF
cdr3_length: 16; clone_size: few; j_call: TRBJ2-1; v_call: TRBV11-2; d_call: -; cdr3_nt: TGTGCCAGCAGCTTAGATGACAGCTACTCCTACAATGAGCAGTTCTTC; cdr3_aa: CASSLDDSYSYNEQFF